This T cell receptor beta chain was recovered during a study of early T cells in non-severe SARS-CoV-2 infection. MiXCR, run by TCRdb on the 5' RACE reads, gives a single entry per CDR3 protein. This table has some 87,000 distinct CDR3 sequences, around 13% appearing once. CDR3 length: 12 residues. V lost 5 bases and J lost 3, with 8 bases in between. Sequencing was done on a sample of whole blood. The chain recombines TRBV12-3 or TRBV12-4 with TRBJ2-7; TRBD2 might be the D (5 bases). This TCR came from an adult who was a healthcare worker with PCR-confirmed SARS-CoV-2 infection or an uninfected control (not recorded which). CDR3 DNA sequence: TGTGCCAGCAGTCCCGGGATCTACGAGCAGTACTTC. As protein: CASSPGIYEQYF.